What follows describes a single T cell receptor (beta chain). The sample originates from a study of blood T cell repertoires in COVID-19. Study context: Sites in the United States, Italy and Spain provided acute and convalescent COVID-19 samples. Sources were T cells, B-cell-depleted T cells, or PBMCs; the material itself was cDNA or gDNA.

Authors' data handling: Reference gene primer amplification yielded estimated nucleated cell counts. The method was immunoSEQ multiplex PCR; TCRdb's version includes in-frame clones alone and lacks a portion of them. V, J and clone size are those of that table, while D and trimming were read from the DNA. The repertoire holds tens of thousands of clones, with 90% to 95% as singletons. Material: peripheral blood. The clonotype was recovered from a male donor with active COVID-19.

The CDR3, as DNA: TGTGCCAGCAGCCCCCACGGTCGGGGAAAGATGGATTACTACACCTTC. It translates to CASSPHGRGKMDYYTF. The J gene is TRBJ1-2, the V gene TRBV7-9; no definite D call. CDR1 SEHNR and CDR2 FQNEAQ come from the germline V gene (reference sequence). The CDR3 covers 16 residues. V lost 5 bases, J lost 10 bases, and 26 bases lay in between.